A selection of T cell receptor beta chains follows, all from one sample in a study of CD8 T cells in Susac syndrome. TCRdb reprocessed the immunoSEQ multiplex PCR reads via MiXCR and lists one record per CDR3 protein. The sample records over 150,000 distinct CDR3 sequences, over 90% being singletons. Source material: CD4+ T cells from PBMCs. The receptors shown here come from a human donor with multiple sclerosis. Each CDR3 is given with its conserved first and last residue. Fields, in order: J gene, V gene, D gene, clone size, CDR3 protein, CDR3 DNA. D genes are given only for firm matches. For some rows the clone size is stated as once, few or many, or as a class when expanded; others skip it.

TRBJ2-7 TRBV2 NA NA CASSVQGHSYEQYF TGTGCCAGCAGTGTGCAGGGACACTCCTACGAGCAGTACTTC
TRBJ2-3 TRBV5-1 TRBD1 NA CASSFGTATDTQYF TGCGCCAGCAGCTTCGGGACAGCCACAGATACGCAGTATTTT
TRBJ1-3 TRBV7-9 NA NA CASTVNGNTIYF TGTGCCAGCACCGTAAATGGAAACACCATATATTTT
TRBJ1-2 TRBV3-1 TRBD1 NA CASSQPSGGDYGYTF TGTGCCAGCAGCCAACCTTCAGGGGGGGACTATGGCTACACCTTC
TRBJ2-7 TRBV3-1 TRBD1 NA CASSQVALIGTGNEQYF TGTGCCAGCAGCCAAGTAGCGTTGATCGGGACAGGCAACGAGCAGTACTTC
TRBJ2-7 TRBV7-9 TRBD2 NA CASSFGTSGFWNEQYF TGTGCCAGCAGCTTCGGGACTAGCGGGTTCTGGAACGAGCAGTACTTC
TRBJ2-7 TRBV27 NA NA CASSLRGHYEQYF TGTGCCAGCAGTTTACGGGGGCACTACGAGCAGTACTTC
TRBJ2-4 TRBV3-1 TRBD1 NA CASSQGPGQGNIQYF TGTGCCAGCAGCCAAGGCCCCGGACAGGGGAACATTCAGTACTTC
TRBJ1-1 TRBV7-3 NA NA CASSLAVTTEAFF TGTGCCAGCAGCTTAGCGGTCACCACTGAAGCTTTCTTT
TRBJ1-2 TRBV5-6 NA NA CASSFPQSAYGYTF TGTGCCAGCAGCTTCCCTCAGTCGGCTTATGGCTACACCTTC
TRBJ1-6 TRBV12-5 NA NA CASGQPLSPLHF TGTGCTAGTGGCCAACCACTTTCACCCCTCCACTTT
TRBJ2-2 TRBV5-1 TRBD1 NA CASSRGAQGAFGELFF TGCGCCAGCAGCCGTGGAGCGCAGGGGGCGTTTGGGGAGCTGTTTTTT
TRBJ2-7 TRBV21-1 NA NA CASSKFPNYEQYF TGTGCCAGCAGCAAATTCCCTAACTACGAGCAGTACTTC
TRBJ1-2 TRBV3-1 TRBD1 NA CASSQASTGNYGYTF TGTGCCAGCAGCCAAGCCTCGACAGGGAACTATGGCTACACCTTC
TRBJ2-5 TRBV4-1 NA NA CASSQVLRAGKQETQYF TGCGCCAGCAGCCAAGTGCTTCGGGCAGGAAAGCAAGAGACCCAGTACTTC
TRBJ2-5 TRBV20-1 TRBD1 NA CSARYLPGQDKETQYF TGCAGTGCTAGATACCTGCCGGGACAGGATAAGGAGACCCAGTACTTC
TRBJ2-1 TRBV11-2 TRBD2 NA CASRGLAGSSYNEQFF TGTGCCAGCAGAGGACTAGCGGGAAGCTCCTACAATGAGCAGTTCTTC
TRBJ1-6 TRBV30 NA NA CAWSAYRSPLHF TGTGCCTGGAGTGCCTACAGGTCACCCCTCCACTTT
TRBJ2-7 TRBV18 TRBD2 NA CASSPNASGSYEQYF TGTGCCAGCTCCCCTAATGCTAGCGGGTCCTACGAGCAGTACTTC
TRBJ2-7 TRBV20-1 TRBD2 few CSAALGGGSYEQYF TGCAGTGCCGCCTTGGGGGGAGGGTCCTACGAGCAGTACTTC
TRBJ2-1 TRBV5-1 NA NA CASSFWGEQFF TGCGCCAGCAGCTTCTGGGGGGAGCAGTTCTTC
TRBJ2-7 TRBV3-1 TRBD1 NA CASSYRGHEQYF TGTGCCAGCAGCTACAGGGGCCACGAGCAGTACTTC
TRBJ1-2 TRBV2 TRBD1 once CANTRTGIGYTF TGTGCCAATACTAGGACAGGAATAGGCTACACCTTC
TRBJ2-2 TRBV24-1 NA NA CATSEGPDRWAGELFF TGTGCCACCAGTGAAGGGCCGGACAGATGGGCCGGGGAGCTGTTTTTT
TRBJ2-7 TRBV30 TRBD2 NA CAWSVAGRQYF TGTGCCTGGAGTGTAGCGGGAAGGCAGTACTTC
TRBJ1-1 TRBV7-9 NA NA CASSPHRTDPEAFF TGTGCCAGCAGCCCCCACCGGACGGACCCGGAAGCTTTCTTT
TRBJ1-1 TRBV7-2 NA NA CASSPTGFKSEAFF TGTGCCAGCAGCCCAACAGGCTTTAAGTCTGAAGCTTTCTTT
TRBJ2-2 TRBV7-9 NA NA CASSSPGSLNTGELFF TGTGCCAGCAGCTCCCCCGGGAGCCTGAACACCGGGGAGCTGTTTTTT
TRBJ1-4 TRBV2 NA NA CASRANEKLFF TGTGCCAGCAGGGCTAATGAAAAACTGTTTTTT
TRBJ2-1 TRBV7-7 TRBD2 NA CASSLTSATYNEQFF TGTGCTAGCAGCTTAACTAGCGCGACCTACAATGAGCAGTTCTTC
TRBJ1-2 TRBV24-1 NA NA CATSDFGMGYTF TGTGCCACCAGTGATTTCGGCATGGGCTACACCTTC
TRBJ2-1 TRBV5-1 NA once CASSLAGKNEQFF TGCGCCAGCAGCTTGGCCGGGAAGAATGAGCAGTTCTTC
TRBJ1-2 TRBV2 TRBD1 NA CASSGTGATYGYTF TGTGCCAGCAGTGGGACAGGGGCTACCTATGGCTACACCTTC
TRBJ2-1 TRBV2 NA NA CASTYSTIEQFF TGTGCCAGCACCTACAGTACGATCGAGCAGTTCTTC
TRBJ2-4 TRBV7-9 NA NA CASSAGTVKNIQYF TGTGCCAGCAGCGCCGGGACGGTTAAAAACATTCAGTACTTC
TRBJ1-1 TRBV12-3/TRBV12-4 TRBD1 NA CASRPGQGLGPQAFF TGTGCCAGCAGACCCGGACAGGGCTTAGGTCCCCAGGCTTTCTTT
TRBJ2-7 TRBV6-1 TRBD1 NA CASSVDRGRNEQYF TGTGCCAGCAGTGTTGACAGGGGGAGAAACGAGCAGTACTTC
TRBJ2-1 TRBV7-3 NA NA CASSLVGGAGQVSYNEQFF TGTGCCAGCAGCTTAGTAGGAGGGGCCGGACAGGTCTCCTACAATGAGCAGTTCTTC
TRBJ1-2 TRBV5-4 NA NA CASSLDPGYGYTF TGTGCCAGCAGCTTGGATCCGGGCTATGGCTACACCTTC
TRBJ2-3 TRBV29-1 TRBD1 NA CSVVGQGASTDTQYF TGCAGCGTTGTAGGTCAGGGGGCCAGCACAGATACGCAGTATTTT
TRBJ2-1 TRBV4-2 NA NA CASSGEIGNEQFF TGTGCCAGCAGCGGAGAGATAGGGAATGAGCAGTTCTTC
TRBJ1-5 TRBV19 NA NA CASSMSSSFYQPQHF TGTGCCAGTAGTATGTCTTCCAGTTTCTATCAGCCCCAGCATTTT
TRBJ1-2 TRBV7-3 TRBD1 once CASSETGEDGYTF TGTGCCAGCAGCGAAACAGGGGAGGATGGCTACACCTTC
TRBJ1-1 TRBV5-1 NA once CASSRGGFALNTEAFF TGCGCCAGCTCCAGGGGAGGATTTGCTTTGAACACTGAAGCTTTCTTT
TRBJ1-1 TRBV4-2 NA NA CASSQGQMNTEAFF TGTGCCAGCAGCCAAGGACAGATGAACACTGAAGCTTTCTTT
TRBJ1-1 TRBV4-1 NA NA CASSQDWVETEAFF TGCGCCAGCAGCCAAGATTGGGTGGAGACTGAAGCTTTCTTT
TRBJ2-7 TRBV27 NA NA CASSPHSDGLLQYF TGTGCCAGCAGTCCTCACTCGGACGGTCTTTTGCAGTACTTC
TRBJ2-7 TRBV28 NA NA CASSFSAAGKSYEQYF TGTGCCAGCAGTTTCAGCGCGGCAGGGAAAAGCTACGAGCAGTACTTC
TRBJ2-2 TRBV29-1 NA NA CSVASQGVGELFF TGCAGCGTTGCGAGTCAGGGTGTCGGGGAGCTGTTTTTT
TRBJ2-3 TRBV7-2 TRBD2 NA CASSRSGGAMNTQYF TGTGCCAGCAGCCGCAGCGGGGGGGCCATGAATACGCAGTATTTT
TRBJ2-1 TRBV20-1 TRBD2 NA CSASPSGAYNEQFF TGCAGTGCTAGTCCTAGCGGGGCGTACAATGAGCAGTTCTTC
TRBJ2-7 TRBV5-1 TRBD2 NA CASSKGLAGGLEQYF TGCGCCAGCAGCAAGGGACTAGCGGGGGGGCTTGAGCAGTACTTC
TRBJ2-7 TRBV20-1 TRBD1 once CSASWTGGAYEQYF TGCAGTGCTAGTTGGACAGGGGGAGCCTACGAGCAGTACTTC
TRBJ2-1 TRBV12-2 NA once CASSRGYSQFF TGTGCAAGTAGCCGGGGGTATTCTCAGTTCTTC
TRBJ2-5 TRBV18 NA NA CASSPPASRETQYF TGTGCCAGCTCACCACCGGCAAGTAGGGAGACCCAGTACTTC
TRBJ2-7 TRBV18 TRBD1 NA CASSPPRDSPYEQYF TGTGCCAGCTCACCGCCCCGGGACAGTCCCTACGAGCAGTACTTC
TRBJ2-3 TRBV12-3/TRBV12-4 TRBD2 NA CASSMGGDTQYF TGTGCCAGCAGTATGGGGGGGGATACGCAGTATTTT
TRBJ1-2 TRBV3-1 TRBD1 NA CASSRRDSLDYGYTF TGTGCCAGCAGCCGAAGGGACAGCCTTGACTATGGCTACACCTTC